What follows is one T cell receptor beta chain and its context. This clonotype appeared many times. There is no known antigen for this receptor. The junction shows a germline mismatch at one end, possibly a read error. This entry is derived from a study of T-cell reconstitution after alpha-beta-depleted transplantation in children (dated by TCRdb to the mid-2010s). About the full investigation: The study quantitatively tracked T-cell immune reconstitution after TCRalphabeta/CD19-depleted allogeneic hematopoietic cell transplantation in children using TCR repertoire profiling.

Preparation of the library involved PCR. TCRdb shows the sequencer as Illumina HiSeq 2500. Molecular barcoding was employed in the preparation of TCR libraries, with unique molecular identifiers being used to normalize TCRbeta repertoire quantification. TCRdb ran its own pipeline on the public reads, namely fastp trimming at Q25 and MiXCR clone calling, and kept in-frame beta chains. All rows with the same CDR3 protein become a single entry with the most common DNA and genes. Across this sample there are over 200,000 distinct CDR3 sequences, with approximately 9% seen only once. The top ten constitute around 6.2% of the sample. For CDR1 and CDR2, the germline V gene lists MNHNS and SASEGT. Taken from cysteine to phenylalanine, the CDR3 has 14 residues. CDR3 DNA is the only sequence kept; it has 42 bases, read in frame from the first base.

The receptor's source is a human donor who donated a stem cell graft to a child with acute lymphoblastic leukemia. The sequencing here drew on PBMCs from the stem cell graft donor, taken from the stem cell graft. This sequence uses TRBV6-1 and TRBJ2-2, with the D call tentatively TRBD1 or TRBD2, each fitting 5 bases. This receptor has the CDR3 CVSLGQGYTGELVF. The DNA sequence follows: TGTGTCAGCCTCGGGCAGGGATACACCGGGGAGCTGGTTTTT.